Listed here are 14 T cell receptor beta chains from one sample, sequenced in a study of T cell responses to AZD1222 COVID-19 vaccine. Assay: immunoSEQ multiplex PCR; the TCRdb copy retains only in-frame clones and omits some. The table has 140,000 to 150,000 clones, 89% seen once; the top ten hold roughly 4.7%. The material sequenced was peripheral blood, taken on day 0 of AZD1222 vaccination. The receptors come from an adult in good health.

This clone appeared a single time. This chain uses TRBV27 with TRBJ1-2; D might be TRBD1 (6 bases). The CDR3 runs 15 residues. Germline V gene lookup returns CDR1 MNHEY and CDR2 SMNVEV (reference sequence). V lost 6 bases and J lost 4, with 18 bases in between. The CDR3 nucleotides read TGTGCCAGCAGGAACCGGGCAGGGGAGTTCTATGGCTACACCTTC. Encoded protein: CASRNRAGEFYGYTF.

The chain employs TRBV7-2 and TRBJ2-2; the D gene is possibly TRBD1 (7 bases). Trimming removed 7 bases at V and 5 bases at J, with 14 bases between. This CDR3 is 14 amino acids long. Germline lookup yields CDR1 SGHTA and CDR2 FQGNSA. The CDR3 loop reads CASKRQGGTGELFF. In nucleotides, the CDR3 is TGTGCCAGCAAAAGACAGGGAGGTACCGGGGAGCTGTTTTTT.

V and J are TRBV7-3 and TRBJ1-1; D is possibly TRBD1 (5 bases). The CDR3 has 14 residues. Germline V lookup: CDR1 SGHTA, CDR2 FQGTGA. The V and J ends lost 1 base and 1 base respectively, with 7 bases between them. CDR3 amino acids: CASSLNGGNTEAFF. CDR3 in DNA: TGTGCCAGCAGCTTAAACGGGGGGAACACTGAAGCTTTCTTT.

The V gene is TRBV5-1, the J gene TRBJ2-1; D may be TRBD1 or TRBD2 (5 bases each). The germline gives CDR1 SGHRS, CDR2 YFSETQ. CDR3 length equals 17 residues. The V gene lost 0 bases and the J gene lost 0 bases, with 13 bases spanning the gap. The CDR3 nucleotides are TGCGCCAGCAGCTTGGCCTCGGGACCCGGCTCCTACAATGAGCAGTTCTTC. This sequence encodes CASSLASGPGSYNEQFF. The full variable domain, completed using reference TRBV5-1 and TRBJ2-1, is KAGVTQTPRYLIKTRGQQVTLSCSPISGHRSVSWYQQTPGQGLQFLFEYFSETQRNKGNFPGRFSGRQFSNSRSEMNVSTLELGDSALYLCASSLASGPGSYNEQFFGPGTRLTVL.

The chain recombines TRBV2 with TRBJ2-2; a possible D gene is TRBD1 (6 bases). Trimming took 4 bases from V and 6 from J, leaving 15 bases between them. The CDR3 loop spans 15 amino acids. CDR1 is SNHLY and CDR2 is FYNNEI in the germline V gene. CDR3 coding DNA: TGTGCCAGCAGTGGGGGGCAGCGGACAGCCGGGGAGCTGTTTTTT. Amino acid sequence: CASSGGQRTAGELFF. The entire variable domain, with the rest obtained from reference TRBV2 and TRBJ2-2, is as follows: EPEVTQTPSHQVTQMGQEVILRCVPISNHLYFYWYRQILGQKVEFLVSFYNNEISEKSEIFDDQFSVERPDGSNFTLKIRSTKLEDSAMYFCASSGGQRTAGELFFGEGSRLTVL.

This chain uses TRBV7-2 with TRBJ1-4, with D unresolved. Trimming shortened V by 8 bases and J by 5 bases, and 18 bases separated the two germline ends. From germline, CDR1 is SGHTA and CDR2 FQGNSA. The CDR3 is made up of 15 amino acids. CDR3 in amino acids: CASRRGRQLNEKLFF. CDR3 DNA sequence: TGTGCCAGCCGACGGGGAAGGCAGTTAAATGAAAAACTGTTTTTT.

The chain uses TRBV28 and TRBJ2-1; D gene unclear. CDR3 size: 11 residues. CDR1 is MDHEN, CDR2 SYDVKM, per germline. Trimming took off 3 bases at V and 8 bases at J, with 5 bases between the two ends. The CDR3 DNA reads TGTGCCAGCAGTTTTTACTATGAGCAGTTCTTC. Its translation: CASSFYYEQFF.

The CDR3 loop is CATSGSGRAYNEQFF. The CDR3 DNA reads TGTGCCACCTCCGGGAGCGGGAGAGCCTACAATGAGCAGTTCTTC. The rearrangement uses TRBV24-1 and TRBJ2-1; 8 bases match TRBD2. Germline V gene data show CDR1 as KGHDR and CDR2 as SFDVKD. This CDR3 has 15 amino acids. The junction had 8 bases not matched to a gene; V was cut back by 9 bases and J by 2 bases.

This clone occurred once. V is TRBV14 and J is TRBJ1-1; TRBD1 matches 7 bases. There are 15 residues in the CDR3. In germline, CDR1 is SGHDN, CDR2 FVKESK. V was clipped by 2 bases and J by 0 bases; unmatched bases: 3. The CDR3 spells CASSQLDRVNTEAFF. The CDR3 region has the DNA TGTGCCAGCAGCCAACTAGACAGGGTGAACACTGAAGCTTTCTTT.

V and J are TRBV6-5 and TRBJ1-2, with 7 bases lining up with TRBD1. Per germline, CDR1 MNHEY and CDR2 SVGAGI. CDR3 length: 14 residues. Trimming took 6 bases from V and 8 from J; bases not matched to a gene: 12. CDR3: CASSSFSTGLGYTF. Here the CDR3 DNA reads TGTGCCAGCAGCTCCTTTTCGACAGGGTTAGGCTACACCTTC.

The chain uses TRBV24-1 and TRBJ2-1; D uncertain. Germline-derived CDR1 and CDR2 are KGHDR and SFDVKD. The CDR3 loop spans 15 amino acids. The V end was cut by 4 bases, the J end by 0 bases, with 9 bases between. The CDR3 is CATSEGRSSYNEQFF. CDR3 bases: TGTGCCACCAGTGAGGGCAGGAGCTCCTACAATGAGCAGTTCTTC.

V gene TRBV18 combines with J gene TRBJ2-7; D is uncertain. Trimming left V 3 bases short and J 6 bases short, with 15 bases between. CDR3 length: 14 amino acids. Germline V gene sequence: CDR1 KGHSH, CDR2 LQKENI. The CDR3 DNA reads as TGTGCCAGCTCACCCCAGACGGGCGTCGGCGAGCAGTACTTC. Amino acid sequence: CASSPQTGVGEQYF.

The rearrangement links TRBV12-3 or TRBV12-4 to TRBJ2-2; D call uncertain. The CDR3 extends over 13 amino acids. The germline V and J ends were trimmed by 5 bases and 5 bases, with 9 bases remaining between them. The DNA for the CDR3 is TGTGCCAGCAGTCCTCGGTGGACCGGGGAGCTGTTTTTT. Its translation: CASSPRWTGELFF.

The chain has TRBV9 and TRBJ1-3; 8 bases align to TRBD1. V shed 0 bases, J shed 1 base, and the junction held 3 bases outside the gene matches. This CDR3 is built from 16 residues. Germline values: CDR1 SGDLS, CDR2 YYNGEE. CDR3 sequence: CASSVDGQGSGNTIYF. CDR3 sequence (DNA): TGTGCCAGCAGCGTAGATGGACAGGGATCTGGAAACACCATATATTTT. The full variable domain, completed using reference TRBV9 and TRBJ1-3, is DSGVTQTPKHLITATGQRVTLRCSPRSGDLSVYWYQQSLDQGLQFLIQYYNGEERAKGNILERFSAQQFPDLHSELNLSSLELGDSALYFCASSVDGQGSGNTIYFGEGSWLTVV.